The rows below give T cell receptor beta chains drawn from one sample of a study of T cell changes during pregnancy in multiple sclerosis. The data were produced by immunoSEQ multiplex PCR, yet TCRdb's version contains in-frame clones alone and is incomplete. The sample records tens of thousands of clones, roughly 92% being singletons. Sample: peripheral blood. All receptors come from a female donor with multiple sclerosis, enrolled in a pregnancy study. The CDR3 runs from the conserved cysteine through the conserved F or W. Each record gives: J gene, clone size, D gene, V gene, CDR3 DNA, CDR3 protein. The D gene is left open where the match is weak. Expanded clones get a size class; other rows say once, few or many, or leave the size out.

TRBJ2-3 | NA | NA | TRBV27 | TGTGCCAGCAGTTTATCACAGGGCCCCTACACAGATACGCAGTATTTT | CASSLSQGPYTDTQYF
TRBJ2-7 | NA | NA | TRBV10-2 | TGCGCCAGCAGTGAACGGGGGTCGCTGGGGGACTACGAGCAGTACTTC | CASSERGSLGDYEQYF
TRBJ2-1 | NA | TRBD2 | TRBV11-2 | TGTGCCAGCAGCTCGAGCGGGAGGGGGTACAATGAGCAGTTCTTC | CASSSSGRGYNEQFF
TRBJ2-2 | once | NA | TRBV27 | TGTGCCAGCAGCCACCCGGGACTTGGGGAGCTGTTTTTT | CASSHPGLGELFF
TRBJ2-2 | NA | NA | TRBV10-2 | TGCGCCAGCCAGAAAGAGGCCGGGGAGCTGTTTTTT | CASQKEAGELFF
TRBJ2-7 | NA | NA | TRBV5-1 | TGCGCCAGCAGCTGGGGGGCCACCACCTACGAGCAGTACTTC | CASSWGATTYEQYF
TRBJ2-3 | NA | NA | TRBV29-1 | TGCAGCTCTGCAGGGATTTCTGGCACAGATACGCAGTATTTT | CSSAGISGTDTQYF
TRBJ2-7 | NA | TRBD2 | TRBV28 | TGTGCCAGCAGCCGCGGGACTAGCGGGAGGGTTTACTACGAGCAGTACTTC | CASSRGTSGRVYYEQYF
TRBJ2-3 | NA | NA | TRBV11-2 | TGTGCCAGCAGCGGCGGGTTACGGGCGCTGGGTGGCACAGATACGCAGTATTTT | CASSGGLRALGGTDTQYF
TRBJ1-1 | NA | NA | TRBV25-1 | TGTGCCAGCAGTGAATATCCCCCCAGCCTCATGAACACTGAAGCTTTCTTT | CASSEYPPSLMNTEAFF
TRBJ2-2 | NA | TRBD2 | TRBV7-2 | TGTGCCAGCAGCCCTGGACTAGCGGCCGCGAACACCGGGGAGCTGTTTTTT | CASSPGLAAANTGELFF
TRBJ2-3 | NA | NA | TRBV28 | TGTGCCGGTTCCGCTGCGGGGGCAGGTAGCACAGATACGCAGTATTTT | CAGSAAGAGSTDTQYF
TRBJ1-2 | NA | TRBD1 | TRBV6-6 | TGTGCCAGCAACCTGGGACAGACTAACTATGGCTACACCTTC | CASNLGQTNYGYTF
TRBJ2-7 | NA | TRBD1 | TRBV27 | TGTGCCAGCAGTCCCCGGACAGGGAACGAGCAGTACTTC | CASSPRTGNEQYF
TRBJ2-1 | NA | TRBD1 | TRBV7-3 | TGTGCCAGCAGGGGGACAGGGGGATCGGGTGAGCAGTTCTTC | CASRGTGGSGEQFF
TRBJ1-2 | NA | NA | TRBV11-2 | TGTGCCAGCAGCTTAGGTTTCGTTTTTACGGGGGGCTACACCTTC | CASSLGFVFTGGYTF
TRBJ1-5 | NA | TRBD1 | TRBV28 | TGTGCCAGCATTGACCAGGGGGCGAGTCAGCCCCAGCATTTT | CASIDQGASQPQHF
TRBJ2-2 | NA | TRBD1 | TRBV6-6 | TGTGCCAGCAGTTCCCCGTTGGACAGGGACCGGGAGCTGTTTTTT | CASSSPLDRDRELFF
TRBJ2-7 | NA | TRBD1 | TRBV7-2 | TGTGCCAGCAGTTCCCTACAGGGGGGTCTGAACGAGCAGTACTTC | CASSSLQGGLNEQYF
TRBJ2-7 | NA | TRBD2 | TRBV6-7 | TGTGCCAGCAGACTAGCGGTCCGCCAAGATTACGAGCAGTACTTC | CASRLAVRQDYEQYF
TRBJ2-7 | NA | TRBD1 | TRBV4-3 | TGCGCCAGCAGCCTGGAGAGTGACAGGGGTTCGCTCGAGCAGTACTTC | CASSLESDRGSLEQYF
TRBJ2-4 | NA | TRBD1 | TRBV30 | TGTGCCTGGAACCGGGACAGGGGGCCTGATGGCAAAAACATTCAGTACTTC | CAWNRDRGPDGKNIQYF
TRBJ2-5 | NA | TRBD2 | TRBV5-4 | TGTGCCAGCAGCATCACTAGCGCCCGACAAGAGACCCAGTACTTC | CASSITSARQETQYF
TRBJ2-3 | NA | TRBD1 | TRBV19 | TGTGCCAGTAGTCGCAGGGACAGGGAAACAGATACGCAGTATTTT | CASSRRDRETDTQYF
TRBJ2-2 | NA | TRBD2 | TRBV5-6 | TGTGCCAGCAGCCGGGGACTAGCGGGAGTCACCGGGGAGCTGTTTTTT | CASSRGLAGVTGELFF
TRBJ1-4 | NA | TRBD1 | TRBV5-1 | TGCGCCAGCAGCCAAGACCACTCGGACAGGGCGCCTCTGTTTTTT | CASSQDHSDRAPLFF
TRBJ2-5 | NA | NA | TRBV11-2 | TGTGCCAGCAGCTTAGGAGGGCGGGGGCAAGGGGAGACCCAGTACTTC | CASSLGGRGQGETQYF
TRBJ2-7 | NA | NA | TRBV5-4 | TGTGCCAGCAGCCACGGGACAAGGAGCTCCTACGAGCAGTACTTC | CASSHGTRSSYEQYF
TRBJ2-3 | NA | NA | TRBV27 | TGTGCCAGCAGTCGGGACTTCCGCACAGATACGCAGTATTTT | CASSRDFRTDTQYF
TRBJ2-1 | once | TRBD2 | TRBV4-2 | TGTGCCAGCAGTCCCCTCATCGGGACTAGCGGTATCTTC | CASSPLIGTSGIF
TRBJ2-7 | NA | TRBD1 | TRBV9 | TGTGCCAGCAGCGTCGAACCCGGGACAGGGGTCGAGCAGTACTTC | CASSVEPGTGVEQYF
TRBJ2-6 | NA | NA | TRBV28 | TGTGCCAGCAGTTTAAATCGATGGAGCTCTGGGGCCAACGTCCTGACTTTC | CASSLNRWSSGANVLTF
TRBJ2-7 | few | TRBD1 | TRBV7-2 | TGTGCCAGCAGCTCAACAGGGACAGTCACCTACGAGCAGTACTTC | CASSSTGTVTYEQYF
TRBJ2-7 | NA | TRBD2 | TRBV6-1 | TGTGCCAGCAGTCGGACTAGCGGAAAGGACTACGAGCAGTACTTC | CASSRTSGKDYEQYF
TRBJ1-4 | NA | NA | TRBV19 | TGTGCCAGTAGTATACAGGGGTTGCATGAAAAACTGTTTTTT | CASSIQGLHEKLFF
TRBJ2-4 | NA | NA | TRBV7-2 | TGTGCCAGCAGCTTGGGAGGCGGTCCCCGGGACATTCAGTACTTC | CASSLGGGPRDIQYF
TRBJ2-1 | NA | NA | TRBV11-2 | TGTGCCAGCAGCCCCTTTGGGTGGGGAAGTGAGCAGTTCTTC | CASSPFGWGSEQFF
TRBJ1-2 | NA | NA | TRBV19 | TGTGCCAGTAGTATAGTCCCAGGGGTTAGACCCTATGGCTACACCTTC | CASSIVPGVRPYGYTF
TRBJ2-1 | NA | TRBD2 | TRBV5-1 | TGCGCCAGCAGCTTGTTAGCGACTAGCGTGATCGGTGTCGGCTACAATGAGCAGTTCTTC | CASSLLATSVIGVGYNEQFF
TRBJ1-4 | NA | NA | TRBV7-2 | TGTGCCAGCAGCTCTAGGGACTCGGAGGAAAAACTGTTTTTT | CASSSRDSEEKLFF
TRBJ2-7 | NA | NA | TRBV25-1 | TGTGCCAGCAGTAAGAGGGGTATCTACGAGCAGTACTTC | CASSKRGIYEQYF
TRBJ2-7 | once | TRBD1 | TRBV5-6 | TGTGCCAGCAGCACAACCGGGACAGGCCTTATTGAGCAGTACTTC | CASSTTGTGLIEQYF
TRBJ1-5 | NA | NA | TRBV7-3 | TGTGCCAGCAGCTTAAGTCCAAGCAGGAATCAGCCCCAGCATTTT | CASSLSPSRNQPQHF
TRBJ1-2 | NA | NA | TRBV25-1 | TGTGCCAGCAGTGTGGCGGTCGATGGCTACACCTTC | CASSVAVDGYTF
TRBJ2-7 | NA | NA | TRBV5-1 | TGCGCCAGCAGCTTCGGCGGTGTCACCACGGAGCAGTACTTC | CASSFGGVTTEQYF
TRBJ1-6 | NA | NA | TRBV7-2 | TGTGCCAGCAGCGGATTCCGATCACCCCTCCACTTT | CASSGFRSPLHF
TRBJ2-1 | once | NA | TRBV21-1 | TGTGCCAGCGAACCGACCCTCCATGAGCAGTTCTTC | CASEPTLHEQFF
TRBJ1-4 | NA | NA | TRBV18 | TGTGCCAGCTCACCCCGGGTCGAGAATGAAAAACTGTTTTTT | CASSPRVENEKLFF
TRBJ1-4 | NA | TRBD1 | TRBV5-1 | TGCGCCAGCAGGTCCGGACAGGATGAAAAACTGTTTTTT | CASRSGQDEKLFF
TRBJ2-2 | once | NA | TRBV27 | TGTGCCAGCAGGGGGACAGGCGGGAGACCCGGGGAGCTGTTTTTT | CASRGTGGRPGELFF
TRBJ1-4 | NA | NA | TRBV19 | TGTGCCAGTAGCGGTCTGGAGTCAACTAATGAAAAACTGTTTTTT | CASSGLESTNEKLFF
TRBJ1-2 | NA | TRBD1 | TRBV19 | TGTGCCAGTAGTCATCAGCCCGGACAGGGCGGCGGCTACACCTTC | CASSHQPGQGGGYTF
TRBJ2-3 | NA | TRBD1 | TRBV19 | TGTGCCAGTAGTCTCGGACAGGGCACAGATACGCAGTATTTT | CASSLGQGTDTQYF